What follows is one T cell receptor beta chain and its context. The source of the sample is a study of STAT5B mutations in CD4+ large granular lymphocyte leukemia. Study-wide context: Healthy donors showed HLA-associated enrichment of the CDR3 'QG' motif.

Using immunoSEQ multiplex PCR, the repertoire was profiled, and TCRdb retains in-frame clones only, with some absent. This table has fewer than 45,000 clones, roughly 76% appearing once. Trimming took 6 bases from V and 6 from J; bases not matched to a gene: 9. Germline CDR1 reads MNHNS; CDR2 reads SASEGT. The CDR3 runs 14 residues. J is TRBJ1-2 and V is TRBV6-1; TRBD1 matches 8 bases. Material for sequencing was CD4+ T cells from blood buffy coats. The clonotype originates from a human donor in good health. Here the CDR3 reads CASSWTGTGNGYTF. CDR3 coding DNA: TGTGCCAGCAGCTGGACCGGGACAGGTAATGGCTACACCTTC.